What follows are 4 T cell receptor beta chains derived from one specimen sequenced in a study of kidney transplant recipient with SARS-CoV-2 infection. Via MiXCR, TCRdb re-called the reads, giving one row per CDR3 protein. The sample shows fewer than 250,000 distinct CDR3 sequences, roughly 26% of them seen only once. The specimen comprised a blood sample, sampled at baseline and between days 110 and 120 from a kidney transplant recipient. The receptors come from a young adult male patient who had COVID-19 and was a kidney transplant recipient. Some T cells may trace back to the graft donor.

This clonotype was seen many times. The chain combines TRBV7-2 with TRBJ1-3; 8 positions match TRBD1. This CDR3 region has 17 residues. The germline V gene has CDR1 SGHTA and CDR2 FQGNSA. The V and J ends lost 2 bases and 0 bases, in that order; junction bases with no gene match: 6. This chain's CDR3 is CASSLWWDRSSGNTIYF. In nucleotides, the CDR3 is TGTGCCAGCAGCTTATGGTGGGACAGGTCCTCTGGAAACACCATATATTTT.

The table lists this clonotype with many counts. The genes are TRBV12-3 or TRBV12-4 and TRBJ1-2; D gene ambiguous. The CDR3 is 17 residues long. Trimming took 5 bases from V and 4 from J, leaving 23 bases between them. CDR3 in DNA: TGTGCCAGCAGTCTAAGGCGCACAGCAGGAAAGACCTATGGCTACACCTTC. It yields the protein CASSLRRTAGKTYGYTF.

This clonotype was observed at least ten times. The V and J genes are TRBV20-1 and TRBJ1-2; D gene ambiguous. Germline lookup yields CDR1 DFQATT and CDR2 SNEGSKA (reference sequence). The CDR3 sequence is 16 residues long. V dropped 5 bases and J dropped 4 bases, with 23 bases sitting between them. The CDR3 sequence: CSACRWLFRKTYGYTF. Here the CDR3 DNA reads TGCAGTGCTTGTAGATGGCTGTTTCGAAAGACCTATGGCTACACCTTC.

This clonotype was counted ten times or more. The chain combines TRBV5-4 with TRBJ1-2; no clear D gene. The germline V gene encodes CDR1 SGHNT and CDR2 YYREEE (reference sequence). The CDR3 runs 16 residues. V shed 7 bases and J shed 4 bases, with 23 bases lying between them. CDR3 residues: CASAKTVPGKTYGYTF. The DNA of the CDR3 is TGTGCCAGCGCAAAAACCGTACCAGGAAAGACCTATGGCTACACCTTC.